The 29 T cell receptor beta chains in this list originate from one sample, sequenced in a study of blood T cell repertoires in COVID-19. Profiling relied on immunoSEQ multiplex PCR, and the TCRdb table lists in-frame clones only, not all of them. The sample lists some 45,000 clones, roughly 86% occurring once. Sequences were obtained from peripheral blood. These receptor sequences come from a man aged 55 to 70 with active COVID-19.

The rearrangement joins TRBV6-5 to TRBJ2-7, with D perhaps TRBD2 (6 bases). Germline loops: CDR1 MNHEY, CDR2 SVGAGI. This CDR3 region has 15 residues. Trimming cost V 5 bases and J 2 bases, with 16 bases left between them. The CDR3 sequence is CASSNPRLVAYEQYF. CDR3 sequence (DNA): TGTGCCAGCAGTAACCCCCGACTAGTGGCCTACGAGCAGTACTTC.

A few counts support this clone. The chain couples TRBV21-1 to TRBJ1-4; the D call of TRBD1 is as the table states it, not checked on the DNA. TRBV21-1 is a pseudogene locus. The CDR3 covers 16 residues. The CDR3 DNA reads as TGTGCCAGCAGCAAATATTGGTGGACAGGGGATGAAAAACTGTTTTTT. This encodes CASSKYWWTGDEKLFF.

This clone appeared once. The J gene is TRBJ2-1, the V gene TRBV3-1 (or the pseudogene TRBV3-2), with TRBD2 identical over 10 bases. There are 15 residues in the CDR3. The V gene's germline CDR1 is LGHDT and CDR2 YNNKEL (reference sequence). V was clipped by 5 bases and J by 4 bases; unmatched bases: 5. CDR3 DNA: TGTGCCAGCAGCTCTAGCGGGGGCGGGTACAATGAGCAGTTCTTC. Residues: CASSSSGGGYNEQFF.

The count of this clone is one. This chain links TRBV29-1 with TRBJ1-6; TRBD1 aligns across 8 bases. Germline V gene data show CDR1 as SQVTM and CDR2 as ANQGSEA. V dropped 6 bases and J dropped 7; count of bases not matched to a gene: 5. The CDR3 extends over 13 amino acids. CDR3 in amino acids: CSVQGAGNSPLHF. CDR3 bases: TGCAGCGTCCAGGGGGCTGGAAATTCACCCCTCCACTTT.

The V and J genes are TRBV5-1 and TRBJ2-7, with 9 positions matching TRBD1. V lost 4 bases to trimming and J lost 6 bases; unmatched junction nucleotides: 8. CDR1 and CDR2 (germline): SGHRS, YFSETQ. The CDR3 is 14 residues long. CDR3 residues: CASSLRTGDGEQYF. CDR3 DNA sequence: TGCGCCAGCAGCCTCAGGACAGGGGACGGCGAGCAGTACTTC.

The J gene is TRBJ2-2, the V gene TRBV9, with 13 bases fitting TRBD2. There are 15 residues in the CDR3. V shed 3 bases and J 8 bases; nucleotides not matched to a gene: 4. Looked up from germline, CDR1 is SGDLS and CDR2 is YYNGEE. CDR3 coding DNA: TGTGCCAGCAGCGCCGGACTAGCGGGGGTTGGGGAGCTGTTTTTT. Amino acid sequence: CASSAGLAGVGELFF.

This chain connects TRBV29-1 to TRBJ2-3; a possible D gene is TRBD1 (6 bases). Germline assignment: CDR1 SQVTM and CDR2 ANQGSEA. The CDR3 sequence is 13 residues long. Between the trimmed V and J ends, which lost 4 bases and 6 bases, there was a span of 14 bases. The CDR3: CSVATGGRDTQYF. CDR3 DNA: TGCAGCGTTGCGACAGGAGGCCGGGATACGCAGTATTTT.

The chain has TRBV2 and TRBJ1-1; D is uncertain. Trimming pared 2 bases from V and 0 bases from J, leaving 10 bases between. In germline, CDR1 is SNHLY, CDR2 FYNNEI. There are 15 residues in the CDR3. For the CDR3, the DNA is TGTGCCAGCAGTGAACGGAGGGCCATGAACACTGAAGCTTTCTTT. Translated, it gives CASSERRAMNTEAFF. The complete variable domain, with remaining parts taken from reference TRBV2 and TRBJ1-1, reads EPEVTQTPSHQVTQMGQEVILRCVPISNHLYFYWYRQILGQKVEFLVSFYNNEISEKSEIFDDQFSVERPDGSNFTLKIRSTKLEDSAMYFCASSERRAMNTEAFFGQGTRLTVV.

CDR3 sequence (DNA): TGTGCCAGCAGCGTAGGAGCGGGAGGGAAATACAATGAGCAGTTCTTC. This sequence encodes CASSVGAGGKYNEQFF. The chain has TRBV9 and TRBJ2-1; 10 bases fit TRBD2. Looked up from germline, CDR1 is SGDLS and CDR2 is YYNGEE. The CDR3 has 16 amino acids. V lost 0 bases and J lost 4; bases outside the gene matches: 4.

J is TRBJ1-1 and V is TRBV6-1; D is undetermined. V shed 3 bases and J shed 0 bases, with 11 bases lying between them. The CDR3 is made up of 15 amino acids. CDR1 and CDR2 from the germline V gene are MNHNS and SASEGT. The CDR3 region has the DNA TGTGCCAGCAGTGATTCGGCGGCCATGAACACTGAAGCTTTCTTT. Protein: CASSDSAAMNTEAFF.

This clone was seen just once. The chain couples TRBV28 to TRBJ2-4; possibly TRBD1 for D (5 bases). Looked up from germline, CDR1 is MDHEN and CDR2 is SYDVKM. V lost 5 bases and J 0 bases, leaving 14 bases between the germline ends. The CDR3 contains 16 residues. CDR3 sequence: CASSPGRAEAKNIQYF. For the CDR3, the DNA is TGTGCCAGCAGTCCCGGCAGGGCCGAAGCCAAAAACATTCAGTACTTC.

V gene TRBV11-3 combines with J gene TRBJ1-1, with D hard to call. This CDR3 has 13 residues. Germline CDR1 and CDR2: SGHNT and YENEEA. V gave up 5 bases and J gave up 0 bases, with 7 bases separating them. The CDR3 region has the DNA TGTGCCAGCAGCGCGGGTATGAACACTGAAGCTTTCTTT. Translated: CASSAGMNTEAFF. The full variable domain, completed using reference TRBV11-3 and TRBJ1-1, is EAGVVQSPRYKIIEKKQPVAFWCNPISGHNTLYWYLQNLGQGPELLIRYENEEAVDDSQLPKDRFSAERLKGVDSTLKIQPAELGDSAVYLCASSAGMNTEAFFGQGTRLTVV.

The chain's CDR3 is CASSVEQANTEAFF. In DNA, the CDR3 is TGTGCCAGCAGCGTAGAACAGGCTAACACTGAAGCTTTCTTT. This chain connects TRBV9 to TRBJ1-1; weak D call: TRBD1 (5 bases). The germline CDR1 and CDR2 sequences are SGDLS and YYNGEE. The CDR3 length is 14 residues. Trimming took off 0 bases at V and 2 bases at J, with 8 bases between the two ends.

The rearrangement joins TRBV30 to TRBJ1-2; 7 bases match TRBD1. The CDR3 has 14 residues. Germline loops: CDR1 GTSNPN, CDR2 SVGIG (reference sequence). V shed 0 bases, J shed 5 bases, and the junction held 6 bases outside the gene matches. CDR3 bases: TGTGCCTGGAGTGTACTAGGACAGGTTTATGGCTACACCTTC. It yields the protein CAWSVLGQVYGYTF.

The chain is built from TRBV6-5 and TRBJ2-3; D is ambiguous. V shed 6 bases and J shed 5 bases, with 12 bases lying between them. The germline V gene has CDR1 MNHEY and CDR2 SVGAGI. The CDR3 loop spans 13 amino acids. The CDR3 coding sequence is TGTGCCAGCAGCTCGTATGAGGTAGATACGCAGTATTTT. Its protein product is CASSSYEVDTQYF.

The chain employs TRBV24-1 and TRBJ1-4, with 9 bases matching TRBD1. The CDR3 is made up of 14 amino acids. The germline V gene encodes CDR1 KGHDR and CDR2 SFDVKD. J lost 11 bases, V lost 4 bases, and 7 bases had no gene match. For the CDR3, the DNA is TGTGCCACCAGTGAGAGAACCGGGACAGGGAAACTGTTTTTT. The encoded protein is CATSERTGTGKLFF.

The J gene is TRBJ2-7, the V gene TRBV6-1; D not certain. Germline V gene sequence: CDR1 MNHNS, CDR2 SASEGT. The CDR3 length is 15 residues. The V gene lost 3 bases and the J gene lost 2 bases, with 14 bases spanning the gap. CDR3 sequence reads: CASSDQGGVPYEQYF. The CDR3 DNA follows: TGTGCCAGCAGTGATCAAGGCGGCGTTCCCTACGAGCAGTACTTC.

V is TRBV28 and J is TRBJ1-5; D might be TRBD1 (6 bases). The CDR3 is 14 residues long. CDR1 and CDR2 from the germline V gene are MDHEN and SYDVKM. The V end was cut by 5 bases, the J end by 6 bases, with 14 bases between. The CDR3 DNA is TGTGCCAGCAGTCAAGGGGGGGCTACTCAGCCCCAGCATTTT. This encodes CASSQGGATQPQHF.

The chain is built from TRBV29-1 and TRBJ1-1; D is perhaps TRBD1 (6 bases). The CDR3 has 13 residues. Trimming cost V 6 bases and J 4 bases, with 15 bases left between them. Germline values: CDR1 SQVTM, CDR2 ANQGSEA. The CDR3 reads CSVQGSRGTEAFF. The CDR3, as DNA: TGCAGCGTGCAGGGGTCGAGGGGCACTGAAGCTTTCTTT.

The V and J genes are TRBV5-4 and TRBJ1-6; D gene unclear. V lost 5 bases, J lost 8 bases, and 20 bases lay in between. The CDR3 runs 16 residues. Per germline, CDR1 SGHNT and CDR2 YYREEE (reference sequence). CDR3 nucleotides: TGTGCCAGCAGGCTTACAGTCGGATCAGTGGATTCACCCCTCCACTTT. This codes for CASRLTVGSVDSPLHF. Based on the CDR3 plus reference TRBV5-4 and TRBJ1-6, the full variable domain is ETGVTQSPTHLIKTRGQQVTLRCSSQSGHNTVSWYQQALGQGPQFIFQYYREEENGRGNFPPRFSGLQFPNYSSELNVNALELDDSALYLCASRLTVGSVDSPLHFGNGTRLTVT.

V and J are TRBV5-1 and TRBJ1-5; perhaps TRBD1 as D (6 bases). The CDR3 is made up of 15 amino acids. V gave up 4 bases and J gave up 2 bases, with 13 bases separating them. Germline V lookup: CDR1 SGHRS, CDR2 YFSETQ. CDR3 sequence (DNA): TGCGCCAGCAGCCCCACAGGGCTTGGCAATCAGCCCCAGCATTTT. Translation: CASSPTGLGNQPQHF.

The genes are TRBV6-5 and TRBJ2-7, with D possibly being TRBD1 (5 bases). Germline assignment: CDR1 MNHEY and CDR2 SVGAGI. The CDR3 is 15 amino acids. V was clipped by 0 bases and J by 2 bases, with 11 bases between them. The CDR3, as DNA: TGTGCCAGCAGTTACTCCCCGCCAGGGACCTACGAGCAGTACTTC. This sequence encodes CASSYSPPGTYEQYF.

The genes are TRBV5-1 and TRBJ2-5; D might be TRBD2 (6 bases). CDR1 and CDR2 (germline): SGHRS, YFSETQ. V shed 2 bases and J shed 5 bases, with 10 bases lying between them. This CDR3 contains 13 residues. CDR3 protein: CASSFGLAETQYF. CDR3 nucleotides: TGCGCCAGCAGCTTCGGGCTAGCGGAGACCCAGTACTTC.

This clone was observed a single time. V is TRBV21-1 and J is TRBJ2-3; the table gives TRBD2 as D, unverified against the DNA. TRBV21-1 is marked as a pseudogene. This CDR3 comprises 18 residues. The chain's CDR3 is CASRLPGLAGGPTDTQYF. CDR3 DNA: TGTGCCAGCAGGCTCCCGGGACTAGCGGGGGGTCCCACAGATACGCAGTATTTT.

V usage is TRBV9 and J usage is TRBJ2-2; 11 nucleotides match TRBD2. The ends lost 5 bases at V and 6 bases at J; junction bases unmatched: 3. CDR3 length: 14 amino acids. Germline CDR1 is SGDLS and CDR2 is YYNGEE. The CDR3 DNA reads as TGTGCCAGCAGGTCTAGCGGGGGGTCCGGGGAGCTGTTTTTT. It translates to CASRSSGGSGELFF.

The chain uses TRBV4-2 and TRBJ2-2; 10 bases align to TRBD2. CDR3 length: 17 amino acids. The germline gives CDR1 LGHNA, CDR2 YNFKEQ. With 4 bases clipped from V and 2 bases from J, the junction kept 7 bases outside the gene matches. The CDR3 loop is CASSRQTLAGNTGELFF. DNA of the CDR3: TGTGCCAGCAGCCGACAAACACTAGCGGGAAACACCGGGGAGCTGTTTTTT.

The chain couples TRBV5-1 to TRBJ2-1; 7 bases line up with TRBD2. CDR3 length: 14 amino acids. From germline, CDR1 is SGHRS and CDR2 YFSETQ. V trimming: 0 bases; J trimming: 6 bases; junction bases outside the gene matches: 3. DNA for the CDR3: TGCGCCAGCAGCTTGGAGGGAGGGTTCAATGAGCAGTTCTTC. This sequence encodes CASSLEGGFNEQFF.

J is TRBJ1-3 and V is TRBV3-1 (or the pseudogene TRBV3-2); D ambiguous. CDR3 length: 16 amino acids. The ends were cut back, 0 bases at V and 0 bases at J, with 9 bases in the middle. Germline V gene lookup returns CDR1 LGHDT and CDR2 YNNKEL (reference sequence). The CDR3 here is CASSQESVASGNTIYF. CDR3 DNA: TGTGCCAGCAGCCAAGAATCAGTAGCCTCTGGAAACACCATATATTTT.

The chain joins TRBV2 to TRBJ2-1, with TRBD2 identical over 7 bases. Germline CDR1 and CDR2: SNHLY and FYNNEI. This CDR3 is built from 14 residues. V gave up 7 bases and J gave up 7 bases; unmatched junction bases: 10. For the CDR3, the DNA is TGTGCCAGCATCCTTGCGGGAGTTGTAAATGAGCAGTTCTTC. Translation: CASILAGVVNEQFF.